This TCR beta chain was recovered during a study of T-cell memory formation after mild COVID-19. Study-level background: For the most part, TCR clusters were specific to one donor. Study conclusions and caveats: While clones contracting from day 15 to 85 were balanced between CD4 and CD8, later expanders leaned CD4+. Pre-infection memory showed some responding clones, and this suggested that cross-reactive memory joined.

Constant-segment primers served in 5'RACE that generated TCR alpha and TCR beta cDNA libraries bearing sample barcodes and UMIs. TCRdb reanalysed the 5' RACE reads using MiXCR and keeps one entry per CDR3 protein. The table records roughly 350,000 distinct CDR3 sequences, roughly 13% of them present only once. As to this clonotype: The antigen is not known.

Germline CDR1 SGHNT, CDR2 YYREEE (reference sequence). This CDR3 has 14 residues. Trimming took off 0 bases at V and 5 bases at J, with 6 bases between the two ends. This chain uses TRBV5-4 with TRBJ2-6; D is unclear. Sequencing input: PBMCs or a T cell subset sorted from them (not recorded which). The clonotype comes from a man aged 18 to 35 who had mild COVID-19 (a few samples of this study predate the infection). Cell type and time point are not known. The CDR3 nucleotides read TGTGCCAGCAGCTTGGATATTAGGGCCAACGTCCTGACTTTC. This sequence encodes CASSLDIRANVLTF. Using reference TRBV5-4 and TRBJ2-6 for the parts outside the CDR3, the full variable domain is ETGVTQSPTHLIKTRGQQVTLRCSSQSGHNTVSWYQQALGQGPQFIFQYYREEENGRGNFPPRFSGLQFPNYSSELNVNALELDDSALYLCASSLDIRANVLTFGAGSRLTVL.